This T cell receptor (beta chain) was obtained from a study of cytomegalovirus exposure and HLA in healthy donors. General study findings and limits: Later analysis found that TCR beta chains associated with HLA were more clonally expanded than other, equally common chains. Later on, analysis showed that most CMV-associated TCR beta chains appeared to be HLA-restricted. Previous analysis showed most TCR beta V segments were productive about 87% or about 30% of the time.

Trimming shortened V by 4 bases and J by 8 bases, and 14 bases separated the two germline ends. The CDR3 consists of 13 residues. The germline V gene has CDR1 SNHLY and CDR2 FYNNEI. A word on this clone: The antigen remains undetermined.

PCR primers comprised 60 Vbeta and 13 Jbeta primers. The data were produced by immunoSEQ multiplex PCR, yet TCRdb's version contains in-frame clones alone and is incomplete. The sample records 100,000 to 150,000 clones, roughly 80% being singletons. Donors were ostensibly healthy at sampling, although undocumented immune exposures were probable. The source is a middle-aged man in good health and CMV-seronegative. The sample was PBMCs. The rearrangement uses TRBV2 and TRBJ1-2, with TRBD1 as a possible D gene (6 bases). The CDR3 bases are TGTGCCAGCAGTGCACCAGGGGTCTTCGGCTACACCTTC. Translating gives CASSAPGVFGYTF. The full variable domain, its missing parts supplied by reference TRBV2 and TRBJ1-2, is EPEVTQTPSHQVTQMGQEVILRCVPISNHLYFYWYRQILGQKVEFLVSFYNNEISEKSEIFDDQFSVERPDGSNFTLKIRSTKLEDSAMYFCASSAPGVFGYTFGSGTRLTVV.